This T cell receptor beta chain came from a study of cytomegalovirus exposure and HLA in healthy donors. Overall study context: A prior analysis found roughly 110 million unique TCR beta sequences from about 179 million T cells. Overall study findings and caveats: Later on, a genetic analysis was performed. It linked a missense variant in DCLRE1C with V- and J-gene trimming of TCR beta.

The V gene end was trimmed by 6 bases and the J gene end by 3 bases; junction bases not matched to a gene: 5. Germline CDR1 is SGDLS and CDR2 is YYNGEE. The CDR3 runs to 14 residues. The PCR employed 60 Vbeta primers together with 13 Jbeta primers. The data were produced by immunoSEQ multiplex PCR, yet TCRdb's version contains in-frame clones alone and is incomplete. In the table there are 110,000 to 150,000 clones, around two thirds of which are singletons. Comment on this clone: Its antigen remains unknown.

The material sequenced was PBMCs. The receptor was derived from a woman aged 60-70 years in good health and CMV-seropositive. This rearrangement joins TRBV9 to TRBJ2-2; 7 bases are shared with TRBD2. The CDR3: CASKRAGDTGELFF. DNA of the CDR3: TGTGCCAGCAAACGGGCGGGAGACACCGGGGAGCTGTTTTTT.